Listed here are 29 T cell receptor beta chains from one sample, sequenced in a study of shared clonotypes between healthy human individuals. In the naive CD8 group, cells lacked CD45RO and were positively selected for CCR7, so terminally differentiated effector memory CD45RA+ cells were left out. Clones were sequenced by immunoSEQ multiplex PCR, and TCRdb holds only the in-frame ones, with some missing. The sample holds around 1.9 million clones, 90% to 95% seen once. What was sequenced was naive CD8+ T cells from PBMCs. These receptors came from a young man in good health. Some clones in this sample may be carry-over from other donors' samples.

The chain employs TRBV21-1 and TRBJ2-7. TRBV21-1 is an annotated pseudogene. This CDR3 contains 15 residues. The CDR3 coding sequence is TGTGCCAGCAGGAACATGTGGGGTTCATGGCACGAGCAGTACTTC. It is translated as CASRNMWGSWHEQYF.

The V gene is TRBV28, the J gene TRBJ2-3; perhaps TRBD1 as D (6 bases). The CDR3 covers 13 residues. Between the trimmed V and J ends, which lost 6 bases and 6 bases, there was a span of 13 bases. Looked up from germline, CDR1 is MDHEN and CDR2 is SYDVKM. CDR3 bases: TGTGCCAGCAGCCTAGGGGGAAGCGATACGCAGTATTTT. It codes for CASSLGGSDTQYF.

The genes are TRBV7-8 and TRBJ2-1, with D tentatively TRBD1 (6 bases). Germline CDR1 is SGHVS and CDR2 is FQNEAQ. The V gene lost 6 bases and the J gene lost 5 bases, with 20 bases spanning the gap. This CDR3 has 16 amino acids. CDR3 coding DNA: TGTGCCAGCAGTGGATTACAGGGAGTCGCACACAATGAGCAGTTCTTC. Protein: CASSGLQGVAHNEQFF. The full variable domain, its missing parts supplied by reference TRBV7-8 and TRBJ2-1, is GAGVSQSPRYKVAKRGQDVALRCDPISGHVSLFWYQQALGQGPEFLTYFQNEAQLDKSGLPSDRFFAERPEGSVSTLKIQRTQQEDSAVYLCASSGLQGVAHNEQFFGPGTRLTVL.

CDR3 sequence reads: CASSSDRGNQPQHF. The CDR3 DNA reads TGTGCCAGCAGCTCGGACAGGGGGAATCAGCCCCAGCATTTT. The chain couples TRBV5-6 to TRBJ1-5; 10 bases are a match to TRBD1. With 3 bases clipped from V and 4 bases from J, the junction kept 1 base outside the gene matches. This CDR3 has 14 amino acids. The germline gives CDR1 SGHDT, CDR2 YYEEEE.

The rearrangement links TRBV28 to TRBJ2-5; TRBD1 is a possible D gene (6 bases). Germline lookup yields CDR1 MDHEN and CDR2 SYDVKM. This CDR3 comprises 15 residues. The V gene lost 5 bases and the J gene lost 4 bases, with 17 bases spanning the gap. CDR3 loop: CASSPNNRVLETQYF. The CDR3 nucleotides read TGTGCCAGCAGTCCGAACAACAGGGTCTTAGAGACCCAGTACTTC.

This chain links TRBV13 with TRBJ1-4, with 11 bases that match TRBD1. The CDR3 is 16 residues long. CDR1 is PRHDT, CDR2 FYEKMQ, per germline (reference sequence). V trimming: 4 bases; J trimming: 5 bases; junction bases outside the gene matches: 6. The CDR3 spells CASSSGWDRGNEKLFF. CDR3 nucleotides: TGTGCCAGCAGCTCCGGATGGGACAGGGGGAATGAAAAACTGTTTTTT.

This rearrangement joins TRBV14 to TRBJ2-1, with D perhaps being TRBD1 or TRBD2 (5 bases each). The germline V and J ends were trimmed by 4 bases and 7 bases, with 20 bases remaining between them. CDR1 is SGHDN and CDR2 is FVKESK in the germline V gene. The CDR3 runs to 16 residues. The CDR3 spells CASSRFGGADGNEQFF. CDR3 nucleotides: TGTGCCAGCAGCCGATTTGGGGGAGCGGACGGAAATGAGCAGTTCTTC.

The chain carries TRBV10-3 and TRBJ1-2; TRBD1 is a possible D gene (6 bases). This CDR3 region has 15 residues. V shed 5 bases and J shed 5 bases, with 18 bases lying between them. Germline assignment: CDR1 ENHRY and CDR2 SYGVKD. Here the CDR3 reads CAISLWTDFGYGYTF. In DNA, the CDR3 is TGTGCCATCAGTCTATGGACAGACTTTGGGTATGGCTACACCTTC.

The chain carries TRBV30 and TRBJ1-6; TRBD1 might be the D (5 bases). Trimming cost V 1 base and J 0 bases, with 7 bases left between them. This CDR3 has 15 residues. Germline assignment: CDR1 GTSNPN and CDR2 SVGIG (reference sequence). The DNA of the CDR3 is TGTGCCTGGAGTGCAGGGAGCTCCTATAATTCACCCCTCCACTTT. Its translation is CAWSAGSSYNSPLHF.

The chain employs TRBV5-1 and TRBJ2-2; 7 bases fit TRBD1. Germline CDR1 reads SGHRS; CDR2 reads YFSETQ. The V and J ends lost 3 bases and 1 base, in that order; junction bases with no gene match: 6. The CDR3 contains 16 residues. The DNA of the CDR3 is TGCGCCAGCAGCTCATCCAGACAGGGGAACACCGGGGAGCTGTTTTTT. Protein: CASSSSRQGNTGELFF.

The chain links TRBV30 to TRBJ2-1, with 16 bases that match TRBD2. This CDR3 is 16 amino acids long. Germline V lookup: CDR1 GTSNPN, CDR2 SVGIG (reference sequence). J was trimmed by 7 bases and V by 3 bases; bases with no gene match: 6. The CDR3 DNA is TGTGCCTGGAGCGGGACTAGCGGGAGGGCCTGGAATGAGCAGTTCTTC. This gives the protein CAWSGTSGRAWNEQFF.

The chain employs TRBV11-2 and TRBJ2-2; maybe TRBD2 (5 bases). Germline V gene data show CDR1 as SGHAT and CDR2 as FQNNGV. With 4 bases removed from V and 3 bases from J, the gap between germline ends came to 15 bases. CDR3 length equals 16 residues. The DNA of the CDR3 is TGTGCCAGCAGCTCCACGCCGAGGGCCCACACCGGGGAGCTGTTTTTT. It specifies CASSSTPRAHTGELFF.

The chain couples TRBV2 to TRBJ2-3; D may be TRBD2 (5 bases). Deletions cut 6 bases from V and 7 bases from J, with 14 bases between. The V gene's germline CDR1 is SNHLY and CDR2 FYNNEI. The length of the CDR3 is 13 residues. CDR3 sequence: CASRISGMNTQYF. In DNA, the CDR3 is TGTGCCAGCAGAATAAGCGGCATGAATACGCAGTATTTT.

The chain recombines TRBV4-1 with TRBJ2-1; perhaps TRBD2 as D (6 bases). The CDR3 has 16 residues. The germline CDR1 and CDR2 sequences are MGHRA and YSYEKL. Trimming pared 3 bases from V and 0 bases from J, leaving 12 bases between. As DNA, the CDR3 is TGCGCCAGCAGCCACGTAGCGGATAGCTCCTACAATGAGCAGTTCTTC. The encoded protein is CASSHVADSSYNEQFF.

This chain connects TRBV2 to TRBJ2-7, with a weak D call TRBD2 (6 bases). CDR3 length: 14 amino acids. V was pared by 4 bases and J by 2 bases, with 12 bases between. CDR1 and CDR2 (germline): SNHLY, FYNNEI. This chain's CDR3 is CASSGGLQTYEQYF. The CDR3 region has the DNA TGTGCCAGCAGTGGGGGACTGCAAACCTACGAGCAGTACTTC.

The genes are TRBV5-6 and TRBJ1-2; D gene uncertain. This CDR3 region has 12 residues. Trimming shortened V by 2 bases and J by 10 bases, and 12 bases separated the two germline ends. Germline values: CDR1 SGHDT, CDR2 YYEEEE. The CDR3 DNA reads TGTGCCAGCAGCTTCGGAGCCCGGGCCTACACCTTC. Protein sequence: CASSFGARAYTF.

The rearrangement links TRBV13 to TRBJ2-3, with D perhaps matching TRBD2 (6 bases). With 2 bases removed from V and 2 bases from J, the gap between germline ends came to 14 bases. Per the germline V gene, CDR1 is PRHDT and CDR2 is FYEKMQ (reference sequence). The CDR3 runs to 16 residues. The DNA of the CDR3 is TGTGCCAGCAGCTTAAGGGTGGAGGGTACCACAGATACGCAGTATTTT. Amino acid sequence: CASSLRVEGTTDTQYF. The full variable domain, completed using reference TRBV13 and TRBJ2-3, is AAGVIQSPRHLIKEKRETATLKCYPIPRHDTVYWYQQGPGQDPQFLISFYEKMQSDKGSIPDRFSAQQFSDYHSELNMSSLELGDSALYFCASSLRVEGTTDTQYFGPGTRLTVL.

This clone was detected a few times. The CDR3 bases are TGTGCCAGTAGTATACGGCAGTCCAATCAGCCCCAGCATTTT. Its translation is CASSIRQSNQPQHF. The V call is TRBV19, the J call TRBJ1-5, with D hard to call. There are 14 residues in the CDR3. Trimming removed 2 bases from V and 3 bases from J, with 8 bases in between. CDR1 and CDR2 (germline): LNHDA, SQIVND (reference sequence).

In this sample, this clone turned up once. The chain combines TRBV12-5 with TRBJ2-7, with D uncertain. The CDR3 runs 12 residues. Trimming shortened V by 3 bases and J by 4 bases, and 7 bases separated the two germline ends. Germline values: CDR1 LGHNT, CDR2 FRNRAP. The CDR3 here is CASGFGWYEQYF. In DNA, the CDR3 is TGTGCTAGTGGTTTTGGGTGGTACGAGCAGTACTTC.

The chain is built from TRBV4-1 and TRBJ2-7, with D unresolved. The CDR3 length is 17 residues. CDR1 and CDR2 from the germline V gene are MGHRA and YSYEKL. V was shortened by 1 base and J by 0 bases, with 16 bases between the two germline ends. DNA of the CDR3: TGCGCCAGCAGCCAAGCCTCCAGACACTTGAGCTCCTACGAGCAGTACTTC. It codes for CASSQASRHLSSYEQYF.

The chain joins TRBV5-1 to TRBJ2-1; the D gene is possibly TRBD2 (6 bases). The ends were cut back, 4 bases at V and 4 bases at J, with 24 bases in the middle. The CDR3 covers 18 residues. Germline V gives CDR1 SGHRS, CDR2 YFSETQ. The CDR3 nucleotides read TGCGCCAGCAGCCAGGACGGGACTCCTTCCCGGGCGTACAATGAGCAGTTCTTC. Translated: CASSQDGTPSRAYNEQFF.

The chain carries TRBV2 and TRBJ2-7; D is unclear. The CDR3 contains 13 residues. V lost 4 bases and J lost 2, with 9 bases in between. Germline values: CDR1 SNHLY, CDR2 FYNNEI. The CDR3 nucleotides read TGTGCCAGCAGTGTTCTCGGAACCTACGAGCAGTACTTC. Translating gives CASSVLGTYEQYF.

The rearrangement joins TRBV27 to TRBJ2-1, with TRBD2 matching 12 bases. The CDR3 runs to 16 residues. Unmatched junction bases numbered 10, after V lost 10 bases and J lost 3 bases. Germline CDR1 reads MNHEY; CDR2 reads SMNVEV (reference sequence). CDR3 sequence reads: CATRPTSGSLYNEQFF. Written as DNA, the CDR3 is TGTGCCACCCGGCCGACTAGCGGGAGTCTCTACAATGAGCAGTTCTTC.

The J gene is TRBJ2-7, the V gene TRBV9, with D possibly matching TRBD1 (5 bases). The CDR3 sequence is 14 residues long. The germline CDR1 and CDR2 sequences are SGDLS and YYNGEE. The V and J ends lost 2 bases and 2 bases respectively, with 11 bases between them. CDR3 region: CASSVLDSTYEQYF. CDR3 DNA: TGTGCCAGCAGCGTGCTAGACAGTACCTACGAGCAGTACTTC. The full variable domain, its missing parts supplied by reference TRBV9 and TRBJ2-7, is DSGVTQTPKHLITATGQRVTLRCSPRSGDLSVYWYQQSLDQGLQFLIQYYNGEERAKGNILERFSAQQFPDLHSELNLSSLELGDSALYFCASSVLDSTYEQYFGPGTRLTVT.

The chain links TRBV9 to TRBJ1-3, with D unresolved. V lost 7 bases to trimming and J lost 4 bases, with 15 bases between them. Germline V gene data show CDR1 as SGDLS and CDR2 as YYNGEE. This CDR3 contains 14 residues. In DNA, the CDR3 is TGTGCCAGCGGCTCCCCCGGTGCGGGAAACACCATATATTTT. Its translation is CASGSPGAGNTIYF.

About this clone itself: Different DNA sequences within this sample yield the same CDR3. This rearrangement joins TRBV9 to TRBJ2-7; 7 nucleotides agree with TRBD1. Germline trimming cut 0 bases from V and 6 bases from J; bases unmatched to any gene: 3. The CDR3 length is 13 residues. Germline assignment: CDR1 SGDLS and CDR2 YYNGEE. The CDR3: CASSVGQGGEQYF. The CDR3 DNA is TGTGCCAGCAGCGTAGGACAGGGCGGCGAGCAGTACTTC.

This clone was picked up one time. V and J are TRBV6-5 and TRBJ1-5; D uncertain. The CDR3 length is 14 residues. The germline V gene encodes CDR1 MNHEY and CDR2 SVGAGI. Trimming stripped 2 bases from V and 4 bases from J, with 9 bases between. The CDR3 DNA is TGTGCCAGCAGTTACAATATAGGGAATCAGCCCCAGCATTTT. This translates into CASSYNIGNQPQHF.

This sequence joins TRBV2 and TRBJ2-2; D is unclear. Germline V gives CDR1 SNHLY, CDR2 FYNNEI. Trimming took off 3 bases at V and 5 bases at J, with 16 bases between the two ends. CDR3 length: 16 amino acids. The CDR3 reads CASSENGRGKTGELFF. CDR3 nucleotides: TGTGCCAGCAGTGAGAATGGACGTGGTAAGACCGGGGAGCTGTTTTTT.

The V and J genes are TRBV5-1 and TRBJ2-1, with D hard to call. The ends were cut back, 4 bases at V and 4 bases at J, with 12 bases in the middle. The CDR3 contains 14 residues. Germline CDR1 reads SGHRS; CDR2 reads YFSETQ. The CDR3 loop is CASSPWGPYNEQFF. The CDR3 DNA reads TGCGCCAGCAGCCCCTGGGGTCCGTACAATGAGCAGTTCTTC. The full variable domain, its missing parts supplied by reference TRBV5-1 and TRBJ2-1, is KAGVTQTPRYLIKTRGQQVTLSCSPISGHRSVSWYQQTPGQGLQFLFEYFSETQRNKGNFPGRFSGRQFSNSRSEMNVSTLELGDSALYLCASSPWGPYNEQFFGPGTRLTVL.